This T cell receptor (beta chain) was observed in a study of blood T cell repertoires in COVID-19. On the study more broadly: PBMCs, B-cell-depleted T cells, or T cells were the source of the cDNA or gDNA that made up the material.

Those who participated ranged in age from roughly 18 to 100 years and resided in some 24 US areas. In Cohort 3, a recovered donor had either two negative PCRs, clearance, or symptom resolution. As originally analysed: Amplifying reference gene primers gave estimates of nucleated cell counts. Clones were read by immunoSEQ multiplex PCR, and TCRdb kept only the in-frame ones, dropping some. That table gives V, J and clone size, and the DNA gave D and trimming. This sample has 250,000 to 300,000 clones; roughly 89% occur once, and the top ten carry 1.5% to 2%. Germline V CDR1 and CDR2: MNHNY, SVGAGI (reference sequence). The CDR3 is made up of 13 amino acids. Trimming left V 4 bases short and J 7 bases short, with 13 bases between.

Specimen: PBMCs or T cells enriched from blood (not recorded which). The receptor comes from a woman aged 40 to 50 who had recovered from COVID-19. The chain links TRBV6-6 to TRBJ1-1; D remains unclear. The CDR3 region has the DNA TGTGCCAGCAGTTCCAGGTCGGCGGGTGAAGCTTTCTTT. Protein product: CASSSRSAGEAFF.